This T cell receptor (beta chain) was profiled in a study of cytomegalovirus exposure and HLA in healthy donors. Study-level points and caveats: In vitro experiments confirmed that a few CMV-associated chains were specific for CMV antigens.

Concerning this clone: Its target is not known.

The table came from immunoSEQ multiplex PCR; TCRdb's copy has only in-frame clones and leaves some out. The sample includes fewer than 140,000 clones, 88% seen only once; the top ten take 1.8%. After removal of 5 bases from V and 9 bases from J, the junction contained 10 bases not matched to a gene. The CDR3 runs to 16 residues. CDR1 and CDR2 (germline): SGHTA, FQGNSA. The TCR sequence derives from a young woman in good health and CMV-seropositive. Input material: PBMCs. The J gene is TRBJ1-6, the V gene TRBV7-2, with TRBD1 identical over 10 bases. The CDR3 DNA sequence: TGTGCCAGCAGCGCCCGACAGGGGGCGAAACGTTCACCCCTCCACTTT. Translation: CASSARQGAKRSPLHF. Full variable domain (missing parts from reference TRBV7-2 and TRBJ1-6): GAGVSQSPSNKVTEKGKDVELRCDPISGHTALYWYRQSLGQGLEFLIYFQGNSAPDKSGLPSDRFSAERTGGSVSTLTIQRTQQEDSAVYLCASSARQGAKRSPLHFGNGTRLTVT.